This T cell receptor beta chain was retrieved from a study of cytomegalovirus exposure and HLA in healthy donors. Assay used: immunoSEQ multiplex PCR; TCRdb lists only in-frame clones, some missing. The table has about 160,000 clones, 65% to 90% seen once; the top ten hold 2% to 2.5%. Findings and caveats of the study: According to a subsequent analysis, TCR clusters identified in the first cohort showed a tendency to co-occur across the approximately 120 validation repertoires. Reported results showed that the classifier diagnosed cytomegalovirus status with high specificity and sensitivity. A few chains linked to CMV were shown in vitro to be specific for CMV antigens.

The CDR3 has 14 residues. Germline CDR1 SGHDT, CDR2 YYEEEE. V lost 1 base, J lost 4 bases, and 11 bases lay in between. Comment on this clone: What it recognizes is unknown.

The donors were part of the validation cohort, which consisted of roughly 120 subjects and was separate from the first cohort of about 650 subjects. The specimen sequenced was PBMCs. The chain is built from TRBV5-6 and TRBJ1-2; no clear D gene. This receptor was taken from a woman between 18 and 29 years old in good health and CMV-seronegative. CDR3 bases: TGTGCCAGCAGCTTGATCGGGGAGCTCTATGGCTACACCTTC. Its protein is CASSLIGELYGYTF.